These 5 T cell receptor beta chains share one sample of origin, sequenced in a study of T cell changes during pregnancy in multiple sclerosis. Generated by immunoSEQ multiplex PCR, the TCRdb table keeps only in-frame clones and is missing some. The sample lists some 79,000 clones; about 90% were seen once. The sequencing used CD4+ T cells from peripheral blood mononuclear cells, collected in the second trimester of pregnancy. The receptors here all came from a female donor with multiple sclerosis, enrolled in a pregnancy study.

This clone appeared once. The CDR3 DNA reads as TGCAGCGTTGACGGGGGAGGAAACACCATATATTTT. As protein: CSVDGGGNTIYF. The V call is TRBV29-1, the J call TRBJ1-3; maybe TRBD1 (5 bases). Per germline, CDR1 SQVTM and CDR2 ANQGSEA. The V gene lost 3 bases and the J gene lost 4 bases, with 7 bases spanning the gap. CDR3 length equals 12 residues.

The CDR3 loop is CASSGRTLDRDHGYTF. Here the CDR3 DNA reads TGTGCCAGCTCGGGCCGGACTCTCGACAGGGACCATGGCTACACCTTC. The chain recombines TRBV18 with TRBJ1-2; 7 bases fit TRBD1. The CDR3 runs 16 residues. Germline V gene sequence: CDR1 KGHSH, CDR2 LQKENI. V gave up 6 bases and J gave up 6 bases; unmatched junction bases: 16.

The chain employs TRBV4-1 and TRBJ2-7; TRBD1 agrees at 8 bases. The length of the CDR3 is 16 residues. Trimming took 3 bases from V and 2 from J; bases not matched to a gene: 9. Germline loops: CDR1 MGHRA, CDR2 YSYEKL. CDR3 residues: CASSQTRDRTPYEQYF. The CDR3 DNA follows: TGCGCCAGCAGCCAGACCCGGGACAGGACCCCCTACGAGCAGTACTTC.

The chain recombines TRBV6-5 with TRBJ2-2; 12 bases align to TRBD2. With 3 bases clipped from V and 2 bases from J, the junction kept 1 base outside the gene matches. Germline values: CDR1 MNHEY, CDR2 SVGAGI. This CDR3 has 16 amino acids. CDR3 residues: CASSYGLAGNTGELFF. The CDR3 DNA reads TGTGCCAGCAGTTATGGACTAGCGGGAAACACCGGGGAGCTGTTTTTT.

This clone was recorded once. The chain is built from TRBV10-3 and TRBJ2-7; 8 bases are a match to TRBD2. Germline V gene data show CDR1 as ENHRY and CDR2 as SYGVKD. The J segment lost 3 bases and the V segment lost 0 bases, leaving 1 base of the junction unmatched. This CDR3 spans 14 amino acids. The CDR3 region has the DNA TGTGCCATCAGTGAGTCGACTAGCGTCTACGAGCAGTACTTC. Translation: CAISESTSVYEQYF.